This T cell receptor beta chain is from a study of spatial heterogeneity in lung cancer. TCRdb processed the 5' RACE reads anew with MiXCR; each CDR3 protein has one entry. The data hold roughly 8,400 distinct CDR3 sequences, with about an eighth observed a single time. Whole-study results and caveats: Within tumors, counts of expanded alpha and beta TCRs tracked tumor mutation counts.

Time point specified: sample taken at primary tumor resection. Unsorted whole RNA from tumor, nontumor lung or frozen PBMC underwent sequencing. This clonotype was detected many times. The target antigen is unknown. CDR3 length equals 13 residues. Trimming shortened V by 4 bases and J by 0 bases, and 7 bases separated the two germline ends. From germline, CDR1 is SQVTM and CDR2 ANQGSEA. This sequence originates from a male donor with early-stage non-small cell lung cancer. The rearrangement links TRBV29-1 to TRBJ1-5; D unresolved. The specimen comprised lung tumor tissue, sampled at surgery. CDR3 nucleotides: TGCAGCGTTGCCGGGTATAGCAATCAGCCCCAGCATTTT. Translation gives CSVAGYSNQPQHF.